A selection of T cell receptor beta chains follows, all from one sample in a study of T cell changes during pregnancy in multiple sclerosis. Only in-frame clones appear in the TCRdb table, and some are missing; sequencing was by immunoSEQ multiplex PCR. The table includes about 39,000 clones, 94% detected once. The source material was CD4+ T cells from peripheral blood mononuclear cells, sampled after pregnancy. The receptors originated from a female donor with multiple sclerosis, enrolled in a pregnancy study. Each CDR3 is given with its conserved first and last residue. A D gene is named only where the DNA matches it firmly. Expanded clones are given a class, and other clones once, few, many or no size at all.

>TRBV5-1|TRBJ1-1|.|.
CASSLTAGTNTEAFF
TGCGCCAGCAGCCTAACCGCAGGGACAAACACTGAAGCTTTCTTT
>TRBV6-5|TRBJ1-2|TRBD1|.
CASSRTGGSVIGYTF
TGTGCCAGCAGCCGGACAGGGGGCTCTGTTATCGGCTACACCTTC
>TRBV6-1|TRBJ1-5|TRBD1|.
CASRDRGSQPQHF
TGTGCCAGCAGAGACAGGGGGTCTCAGCCCCAGCATTTT
>TRBV5-1|TRBJ2-7|.|.
CASSLGRRDSYEQYF
TGCGCCAGCAGCTTAGGTAGGAGGGACTCCTACGAGCAGTACTTC
>TRBV29-1|TRBJ1-1|.|.
CSVGGGLNTEAFF
TGCAGCGTAGGCGGGGGCCTGAACACTGAAGCTTTCTTT
>TRBV5-1|TRBJ2-3|TRBD2|.
CASSLRVAGGGTDTQYF
TGCGCCAGCAGCTTGAGGGTAGCGGGGGGTGGCACAGATACGCAGTATTTT
>TRBV6-6|TRBJ2-1|TRBD2|.
CASSYTASGGGNEQFF
TGTGCCAGCAGTTACACGGCTAGCGGGGGGGGTAATGAGCAGTTCTTC
>TRBV12-5|TRBJ2-7|TRBD1|.
CASGLAVTGGKYEQYF
TGTGCTAGTGGTTTGGCAGTAACAGGGGGCAAATACGAGCAGTACTTC
>TRBV18|TRBJ2-1|.|.
CASSPDRSSYNEQFF
TGTGCCAGCTCACCCGATCGGAGCTCCTACAATGAGCAGTTCTTC
>TRBV18|TRBJ1-1|.|once
CASSPQGYTEAFF
TGTGCCAGCTCACCACAGGGGTACACTGAAGCTTTCTTT
>TRBV29-1|TRBJ2-1|.|.
CSVGTTSPSYNEQFF
TGCAGCGTGGGTACAACTAGTCCCTCCTACAATGAGCAGTTCTTC
>TRBV5-5|TRBJ2-2|TRBD1|.
CASSPPWTGRAGELFF
TGTGCCAGCAGCCCACCCTGGACAGGACGCGCCGGGGAGCTGTTTTTT
>TRBV6-1|TRBJ1-5|TRBD1|.
CASSELGRGRIGRRDNQPQHF
TGTGCCAGCAGTGAACTCGGCAGGGGGCGAATCGGCCGGCGCGACAATCAGCCCCAGCATTTT
>TRBV10-3|TRBJ2-7|TRBD2|.
CAIGVAGGVEQYF
TGTGCCATCGGGGTAGCGGGGGGTGTCGAGCAGTACTTC
>TRBV18|TRBJ1-2|.|.
CASSPGQRVYGYTF
TGTGCCAGCTCGCCAGGACAGCGCGTCTATGGCTACACCTTC
>TRBV5-1|TRBJ2-7|.|.
CASSLRTDSYEQYF
TGCGCCAGCAGCTTGAGGACAGACTCCTACGAGCAGTACTTC
>TRBV7-7|TRBJ2-7|TRBD2|few
CASSSGTSGSEQYF
TGTGCTAGCAGCTCTGGGACTAGCGGCTCCGAGCAGTACTTC
>TRBV18|TRBJ2-7|.|.
CASSRQELYEQYF
TGTGCCAGCTCGCGACAGGAGCTCTACGAGCAGTACTTC
>TRBV5-1|TRBJ2-5|TRBD2|.
CASSLAGGPWETQYF
TGCGCCAGCAGCCTAGCGGGGGGGCCTTGGGAGACCCAGTACTTC
>TRBV6-1|TRBJ2-2|.|.
CASSDAYLGRPAGELFF
TGTGCCAGCAGTGACGCTTATTTAGGCAGGCCGGCCGGGGAGCTGTTTTTT
>TRBV5-4|TRBJ2-5|.|.
CASSLPGETQYF
TGTGCCAGCAGCTTGCCCGGGGAGACCCAGTACTTC
>TRBV21-1|TRBJ1-5|.|.
CASSKGPGTISNQPQHF
TGTGCCAGCAGCAAAGGACCAGGGACTATTAGCAATCAGCCCCAGCATTTT
>TRBV27|TRBJ2-6|.|.
CASGGRVLTF
TGTGCCAGCGGGGGCCGCGTCCTGACTTTC
>TRBV27|TRBJ1-1|.|.
CASSPIPRGMGATEAFF
TGTGCCAGCAGTCCCATCCCTAGGGGGATGGGGGCCACTGAAGCTTTCTTT
>TRBV27|TRBJ1-1|.|few
CASRKMGAGYTEAFF
TGTGCCAGCAGAAAGATGGGGGCAGGGTACACTGAAGCTTTCTTT
>TRBV19|TRBJ1-1|.|.
CASMFVSAGTEAFF
TGTGCCAGTATGTTCGTAAGCGCGGGGACTGAAGCTTTCTTT
>TRBV5-1|TRBJ2-7|TRBD1|.
CASSSRDRTYEQYF
TGCGCCAGCAGCTCCCGGGACAGGACCTACGAGCAGTACTTC
>TRBV9|TRBJ1-2|.|.
CASSVEEGGNYGYTF
TGTGCCAGCAGCGTAGAGGAAGGAGGTAACTATGGCTACACCTTC
>TRBV7-3|TRBJ1-1|.|.
CASSLLKSTEAFF
TGTGCCAGCAGCTTGTTGAAGAGCACTGAAGCTTTCTTT
>TRBV7-3|TRBJ1-1|.|.
CASSLTTGSATEAFF
TGTGCCAGCAGCTTAACGACAGGCTCGGCCACTGAAGCTTTCTTT
>TRBV10-3|TRBJ1-2|.|once
CAISESNIDGYTF
TGTGCCATCAGTGAGTCTAATATAGATGGCTACACCTTC